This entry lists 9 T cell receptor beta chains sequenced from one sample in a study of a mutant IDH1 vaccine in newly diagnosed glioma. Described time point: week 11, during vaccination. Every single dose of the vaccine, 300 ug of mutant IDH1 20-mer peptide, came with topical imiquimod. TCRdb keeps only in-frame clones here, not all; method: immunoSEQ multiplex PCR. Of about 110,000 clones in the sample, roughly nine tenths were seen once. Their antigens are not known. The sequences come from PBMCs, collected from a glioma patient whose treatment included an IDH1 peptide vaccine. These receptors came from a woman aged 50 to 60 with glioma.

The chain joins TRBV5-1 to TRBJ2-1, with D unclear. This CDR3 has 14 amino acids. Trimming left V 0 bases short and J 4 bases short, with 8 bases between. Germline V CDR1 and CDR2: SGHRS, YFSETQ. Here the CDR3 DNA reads TGCGCCAGCAGCTTGGAGCCCGCATACAATGAGCAGTTCTTC. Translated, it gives CASSLEPAYNEQFF.

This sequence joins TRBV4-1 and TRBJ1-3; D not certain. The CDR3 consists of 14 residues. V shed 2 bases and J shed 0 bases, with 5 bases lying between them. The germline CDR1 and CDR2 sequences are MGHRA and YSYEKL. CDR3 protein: CASSQIHSGNTIYF. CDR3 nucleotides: TGCGCCAGCAGCCAAATACACTCTGGAAACACCATATATTTT.

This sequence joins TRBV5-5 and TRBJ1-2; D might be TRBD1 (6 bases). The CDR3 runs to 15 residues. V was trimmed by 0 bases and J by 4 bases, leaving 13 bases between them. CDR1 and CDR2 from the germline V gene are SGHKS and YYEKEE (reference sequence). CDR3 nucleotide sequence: TGTGCCAGCAGCTTGGCCCAGGGACAAATCTATGGCTACACCTTC. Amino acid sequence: CASSLAQGQIYGYTF.

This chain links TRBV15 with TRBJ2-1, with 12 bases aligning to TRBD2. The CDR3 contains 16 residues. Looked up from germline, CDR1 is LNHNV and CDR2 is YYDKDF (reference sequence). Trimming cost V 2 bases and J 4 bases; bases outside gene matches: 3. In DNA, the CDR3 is TGTGCCACCAGCAGACTCCTAGCGGGAGGGTACAATGAGCAGTTCTTC. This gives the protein CATSRLLAGGYNEQFF.

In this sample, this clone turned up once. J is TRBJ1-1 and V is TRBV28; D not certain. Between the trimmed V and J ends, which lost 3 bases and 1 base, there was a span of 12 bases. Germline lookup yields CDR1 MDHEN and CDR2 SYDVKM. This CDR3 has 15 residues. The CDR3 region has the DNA TGTGCCAGCAGTTTTCTGGGGAACTCGAACACTGAAGCTTTCTTT. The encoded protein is CASSFLGNSNTEAFF.

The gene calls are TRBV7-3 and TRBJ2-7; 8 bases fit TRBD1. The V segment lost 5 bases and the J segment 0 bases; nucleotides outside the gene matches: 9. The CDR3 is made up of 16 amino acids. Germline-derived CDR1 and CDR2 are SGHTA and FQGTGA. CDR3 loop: CASSLNPDRGSYEQYF. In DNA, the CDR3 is TGTGCCAGCAGCCTAAACCCCGACAGGGGCTCCTACGAGCAGTACTTC.

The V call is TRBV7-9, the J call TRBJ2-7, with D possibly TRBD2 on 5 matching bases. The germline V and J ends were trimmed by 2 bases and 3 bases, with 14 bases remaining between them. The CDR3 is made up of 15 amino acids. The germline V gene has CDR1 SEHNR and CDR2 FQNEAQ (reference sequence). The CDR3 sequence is CASSLRGRRIYEQYF. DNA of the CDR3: TGTGCCAGCAGCTTACGGGGAAGGAGGATCTACGAGCAGTACTTC. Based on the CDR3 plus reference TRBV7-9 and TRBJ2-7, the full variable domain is DTGVSQNPRHKITKRGQNVTFRCDPISEHNRLYWYRQTLGQGPEFLTYFQNEAQLEKSRLLSDRFSAERPKGSFSTLEIQRTEQGDSAMYLCASSLRGRRIYEQYFGPGTRLTVT.

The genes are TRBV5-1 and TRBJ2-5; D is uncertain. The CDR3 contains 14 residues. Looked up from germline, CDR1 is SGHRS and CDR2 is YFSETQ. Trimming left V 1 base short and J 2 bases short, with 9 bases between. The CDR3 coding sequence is TGCGCCAGCAGCTTGTTTCCGTCTCAAGAGACCCAGTACTTC. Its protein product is CASSLFPSQETQYF.

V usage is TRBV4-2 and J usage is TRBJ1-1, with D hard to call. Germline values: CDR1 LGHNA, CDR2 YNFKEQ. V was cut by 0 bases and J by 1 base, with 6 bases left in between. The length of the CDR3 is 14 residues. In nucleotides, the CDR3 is TGTGCCAGCAGCCAAGACAGTAAGAACACTGAAGCTTTCTTT. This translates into CASSQDSKNTEAFF.